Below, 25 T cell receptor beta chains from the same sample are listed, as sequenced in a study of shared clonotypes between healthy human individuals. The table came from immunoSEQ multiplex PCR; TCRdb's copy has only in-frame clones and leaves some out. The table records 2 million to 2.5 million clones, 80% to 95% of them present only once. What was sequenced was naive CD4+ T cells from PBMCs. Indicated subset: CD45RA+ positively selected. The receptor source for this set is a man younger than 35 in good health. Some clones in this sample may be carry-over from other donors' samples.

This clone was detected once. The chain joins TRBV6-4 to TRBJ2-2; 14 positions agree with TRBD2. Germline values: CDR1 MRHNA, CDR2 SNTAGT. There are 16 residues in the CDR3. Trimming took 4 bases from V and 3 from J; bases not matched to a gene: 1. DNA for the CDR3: TGTGCCAGCAGTGGGGGACTAGCGGGAGACACCGGGGAGCTGTTTTTT. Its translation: CASSGGLAGDTGELFF.

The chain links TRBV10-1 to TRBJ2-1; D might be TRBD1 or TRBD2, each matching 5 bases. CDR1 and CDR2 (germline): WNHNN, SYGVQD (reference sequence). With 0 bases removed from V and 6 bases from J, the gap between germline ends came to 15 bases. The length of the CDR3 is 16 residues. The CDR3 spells CASSESGALEVNEQFF. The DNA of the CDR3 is TGCGCCAGCAGTGAGTCCGGGGCCCTTGAGGTCAATGAGCAGTTCTTC.

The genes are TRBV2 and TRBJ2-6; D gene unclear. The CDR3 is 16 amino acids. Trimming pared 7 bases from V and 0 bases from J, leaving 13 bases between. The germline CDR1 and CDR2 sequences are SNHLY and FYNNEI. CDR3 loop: CASKGSPLSGANVLTF. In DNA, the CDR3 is TGTGCCAGCAAGGGCAGTCCCCTCTCTGGGGCCAACGTCCTGACTTTC.

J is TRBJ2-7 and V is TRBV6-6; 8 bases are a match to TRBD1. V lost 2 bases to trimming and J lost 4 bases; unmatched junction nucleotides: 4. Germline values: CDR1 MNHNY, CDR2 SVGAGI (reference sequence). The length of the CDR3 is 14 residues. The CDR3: CASSYDRGFYEQYF. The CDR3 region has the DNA TGTGCCAGCAGTTACGACAGGGGTTTTTACGAGCAGTACTTC.

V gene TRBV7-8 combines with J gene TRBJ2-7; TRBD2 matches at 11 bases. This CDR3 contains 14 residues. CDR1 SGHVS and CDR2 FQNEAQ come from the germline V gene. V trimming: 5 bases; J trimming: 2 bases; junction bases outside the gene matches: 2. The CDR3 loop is CASSMGLAAYEQYF. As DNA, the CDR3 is TGTGCCAGCAGCATGGGACTAGCGGCCTACGAGCAGTACTTC.

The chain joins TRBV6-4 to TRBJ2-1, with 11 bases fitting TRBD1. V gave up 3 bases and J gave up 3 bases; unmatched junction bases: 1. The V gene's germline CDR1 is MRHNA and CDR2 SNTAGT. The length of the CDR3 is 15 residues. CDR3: CASSEGTGGYNEQFF. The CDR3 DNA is TGTGCCAGCAGTGAAGGGACAGGGGGCTACAATGAGCAGTTCTTC.

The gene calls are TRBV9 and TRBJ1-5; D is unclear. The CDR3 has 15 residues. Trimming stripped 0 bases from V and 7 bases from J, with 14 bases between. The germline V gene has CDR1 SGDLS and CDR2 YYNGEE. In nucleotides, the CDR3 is TGTGCCAGCAGCGTAGTAGAGCGGCTTGGGCAGCCCCAGCATTTT. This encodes CASSVVERLGQPQHF.

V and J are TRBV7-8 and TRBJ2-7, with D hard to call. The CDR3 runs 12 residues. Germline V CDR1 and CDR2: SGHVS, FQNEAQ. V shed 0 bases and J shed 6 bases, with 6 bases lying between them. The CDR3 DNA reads TGTGCCAGCAGCTTAGCGCTTACCGAGCAGTACTTC. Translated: CASSLALTEQYF.

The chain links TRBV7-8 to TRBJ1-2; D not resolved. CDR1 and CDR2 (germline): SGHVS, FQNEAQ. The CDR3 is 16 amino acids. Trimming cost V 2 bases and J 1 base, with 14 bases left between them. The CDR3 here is CASSLTRVAINYGYTF. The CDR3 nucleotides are TGTGCCAGCAGCTTAACCCGGGTAGCTATTAACTATGGCTACACCTTC.

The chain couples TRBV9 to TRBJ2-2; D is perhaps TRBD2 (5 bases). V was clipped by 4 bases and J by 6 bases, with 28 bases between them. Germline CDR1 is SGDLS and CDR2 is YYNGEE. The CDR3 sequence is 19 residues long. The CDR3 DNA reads TGTGCCAGCAGCCCCTCGGGATGGGGAGTCCCTGTGGCCTCCGGGGAGCTGTTTTTT. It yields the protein CASSPSGWGVPVASGELFF.

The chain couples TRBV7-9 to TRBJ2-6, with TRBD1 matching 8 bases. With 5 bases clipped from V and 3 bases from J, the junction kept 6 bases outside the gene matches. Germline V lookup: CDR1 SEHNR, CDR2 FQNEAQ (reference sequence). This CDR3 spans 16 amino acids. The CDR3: CASSSTTGVGANVLTF. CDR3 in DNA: TGTGCCAGCAGCAGTACGACAGGGGTTGGGGCCAACGTCCTGACTTTC.

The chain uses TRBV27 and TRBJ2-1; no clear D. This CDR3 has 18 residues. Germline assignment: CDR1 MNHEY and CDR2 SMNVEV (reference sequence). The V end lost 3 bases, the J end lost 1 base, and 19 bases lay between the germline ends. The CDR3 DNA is TGTGCCAGCAGTTTCCTCGGATCGCACCCTAGGTCCTACAATGAGCAGTTCTTC. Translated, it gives CASSFLGSHPRSYNEQFF.

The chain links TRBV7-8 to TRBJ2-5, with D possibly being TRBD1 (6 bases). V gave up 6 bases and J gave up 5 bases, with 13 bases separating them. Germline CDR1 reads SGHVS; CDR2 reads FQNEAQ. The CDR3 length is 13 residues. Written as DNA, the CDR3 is TGTGCCAGCAGTAGTGGGGGCACGGAGACCCAGTACTTC. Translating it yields CASSSGGTETQYF.

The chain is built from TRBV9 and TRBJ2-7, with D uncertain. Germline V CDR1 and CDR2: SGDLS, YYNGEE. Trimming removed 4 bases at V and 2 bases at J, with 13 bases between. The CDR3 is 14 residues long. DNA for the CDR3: TGTGCCAGCAGCCCCACTACAGCCACCTACGAGCAGTACTTC. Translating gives CASSPTTATYEQYF.

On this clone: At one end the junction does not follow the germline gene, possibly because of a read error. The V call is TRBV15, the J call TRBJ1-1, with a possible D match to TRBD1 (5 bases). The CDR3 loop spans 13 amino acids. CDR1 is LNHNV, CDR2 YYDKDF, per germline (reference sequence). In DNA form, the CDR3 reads TGTGCCACCAGCGGAGAACAGGTCACTGAAGCTTTCTTT. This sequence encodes CATSGEQVTEAFF.

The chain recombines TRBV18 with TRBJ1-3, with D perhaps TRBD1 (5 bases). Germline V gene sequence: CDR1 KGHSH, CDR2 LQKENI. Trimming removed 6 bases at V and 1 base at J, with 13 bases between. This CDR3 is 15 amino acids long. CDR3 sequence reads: CASSQNQGSGNTIYF. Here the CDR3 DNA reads TGTGCCAGCTCTCAAAATCAGGGATCTGGAAACACCATATATTTT.

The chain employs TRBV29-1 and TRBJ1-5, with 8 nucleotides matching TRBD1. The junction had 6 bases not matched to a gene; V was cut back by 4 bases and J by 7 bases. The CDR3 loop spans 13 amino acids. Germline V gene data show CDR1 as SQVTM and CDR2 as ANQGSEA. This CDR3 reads CSVAQGAEQPQHF. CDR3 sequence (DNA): TGCAGCGTTGCTCAGGGGGCGGAACAGCCCCAGCATTTT.

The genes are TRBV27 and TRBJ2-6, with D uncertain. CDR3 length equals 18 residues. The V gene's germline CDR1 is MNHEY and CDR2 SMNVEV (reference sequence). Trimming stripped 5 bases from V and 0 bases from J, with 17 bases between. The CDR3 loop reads CASSTLIQGSSGANVLTF. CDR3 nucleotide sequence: TGTGCCAGCAGTACGTTGATCCAAGGTAGCTCTGGGGCCAACGTCCTGACTTTC.

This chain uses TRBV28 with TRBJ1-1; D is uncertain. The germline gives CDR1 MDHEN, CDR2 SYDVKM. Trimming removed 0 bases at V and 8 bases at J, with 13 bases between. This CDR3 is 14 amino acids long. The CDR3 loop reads CASSLWGYQAEAFF. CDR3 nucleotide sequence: TGTGCCAGCAGTTTATGGGGATACCAGGCGGAAGCTTTCTTT. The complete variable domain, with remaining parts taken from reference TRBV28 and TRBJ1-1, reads DVKVTQSSRYLVKRTGEKVFLECVQDMDHENMFWYRQDPGLGLRLIYFSYDVKMKEKGDIPEGYSVSREKKERFSLILESASTNQTSMYLCASSLWGYQAEAFFGQGTRLTVV.

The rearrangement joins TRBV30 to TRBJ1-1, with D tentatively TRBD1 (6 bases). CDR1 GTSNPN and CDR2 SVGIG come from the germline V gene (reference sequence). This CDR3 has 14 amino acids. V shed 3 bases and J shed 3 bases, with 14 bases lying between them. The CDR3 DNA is TGTGCCTGGAGCCGGGACAATCCGTACACTGAAGCTTTCTTT. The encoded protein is CAWSRDNPYTEAFF.

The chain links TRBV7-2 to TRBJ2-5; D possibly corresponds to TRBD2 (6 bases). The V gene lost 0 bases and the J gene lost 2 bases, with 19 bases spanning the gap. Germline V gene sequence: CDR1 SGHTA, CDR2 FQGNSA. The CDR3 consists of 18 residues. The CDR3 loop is CASSLAPGARSGQETQYF. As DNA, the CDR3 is TGTGCCAGCAGCTTAGCCCCCGGGGCCCGTAGCGGACAAGAGACCCAGTACTTC.

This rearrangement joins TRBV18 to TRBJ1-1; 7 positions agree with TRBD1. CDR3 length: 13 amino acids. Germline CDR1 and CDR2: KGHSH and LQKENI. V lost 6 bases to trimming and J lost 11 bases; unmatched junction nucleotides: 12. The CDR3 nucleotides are TGTGCCAGCTCGGAGAGACAGGGACCAGCGGCTTTCTTT. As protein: CASSERQGPAAFF.

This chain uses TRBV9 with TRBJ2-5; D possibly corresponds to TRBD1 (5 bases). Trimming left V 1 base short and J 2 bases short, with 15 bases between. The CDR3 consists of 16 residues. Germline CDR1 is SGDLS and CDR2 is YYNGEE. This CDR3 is CASSVRPGLVQETQYF. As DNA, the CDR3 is TGTGCCAGCAGCGTACGTCCAGGGCTGGTTCAAGAGACCCAGTACTTC.

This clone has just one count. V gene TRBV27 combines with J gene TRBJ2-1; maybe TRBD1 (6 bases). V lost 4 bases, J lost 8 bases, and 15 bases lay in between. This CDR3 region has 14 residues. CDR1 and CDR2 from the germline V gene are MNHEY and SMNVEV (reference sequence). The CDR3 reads CASSSIQGFYEQFF. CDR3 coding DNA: TGTGCCAGCAGTTCAATACAGGGATTCTATGAGCAGTTCTTC.

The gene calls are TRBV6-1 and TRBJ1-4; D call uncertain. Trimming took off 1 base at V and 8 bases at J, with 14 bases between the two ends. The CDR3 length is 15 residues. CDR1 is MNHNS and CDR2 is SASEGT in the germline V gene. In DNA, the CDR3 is TGTGCCAGCAGTGAAGTCCCCCGGGCGGGGGAAAAACTGTTTTTT. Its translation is CASSEVPRAGEKLFF.